This T cell receptor (beta chain) derives from a study of T-cell memory formation after mild COVID-19. After 5'RACE with constant-segment primers, TCR alpha and TCR beta cDNA libraries carrying sample barcodes and UMIs were obtained. MiXCR was run by TCRdb on the 5' RACE reads, yielding one entry per CDR3 protein. The sample holds around 450,000 distinct CDR3 sequences, approximately 24% seen once. Trimming cost V 5 bases and J 2 bases; bases outside gene matches: 6. The CDR3 sequence is 15 residues long. Germline CDR1 is SGHTA and CDR2 is FQGNSA. Material for sequencing was PBMCs or a T cell subset sorted from them (not recorded which). The chain recombines TRBV7-2 with TRBJ1-2; 9 bases line up with TRBD1. The sequence derives from an adult woman who had mild COVID-19 (a few samples of this study predate the infection). Cell type and time point are not known. The CDR3 nucleotides read TGTGCCAGCAGCCTATGGGACAGGGCCAACTATGGCTACACCTTC. This sequence encodes CASSLWDRANYGYTF. Full variable domain (rest looked up from reference TRBV7-2 and TRBJ1-2): GAGVSQSPSNKVTEKGKDVELRCDPISGHTALYWYRQSLGQGLEFLIYFQGNSAPDKSGLPSDRFSAERTGGSVSTLTIQRTQQEDSAVYLCASSLWDRANYGYTFGSGTRLTVV.